This entry lists 10 T cell receptor beta chains sequenced from one sample in a study of PD-1 blockade in classical Hodgkin lymphoma. Assay: immunoSEQ multiplex PCR; the TCRdb copy retains only in-frame clones and omits some. The data contain about 19,000 clones, about 88% of them singletons. Time point meaning: cycle 4 day 1 (C4D1), after less than 7 weeks of nivolumab. The patients all showed relapse after autologous stem cell transplantation, while their brentuximab vedotin exposure varied. The study isolated CD8+ T cells from thawed PBMCs by magnetic negative selection. The source was CD8+ T cells from blood, collected before the fourth cycle of nivolumab. The origin of the receptors is a human donor with classical Hodgkin lymphoma.

J is TRBJ2-7 and V is TRBV7-9, with a possible D match to TRBD2 (6 bases). This CDR3 contains 15 residues. Trimming shortened V by 5 bases and J by 1 base, and 15 bases separated the two germline ends. CDR1 is SEHNR and CDR2 is FQNEAQ in the germline V gene (reference sequence). The CDR3 DNA follows: TGTGCCAGCAGCCCCTGGACTACCGGATCCTACGAGCAGTACTTC. Translated: CASSPWTTGSYEQYF.

Only one count was recorded for this clone. The chain couples TRBV28 to TRBJ1-3; D is possibly TRBD1 (6 bases). V lost 7 bases and J 4 bases, leaving 14 bases between the germline ends. This CDR3 has 14 amino acids. The germline V gene encodes CDR1 MDHEN and CDR2 SYDVKM. DNA of the CDR3: TGTGCCAGCAAAGAACAGGGAACCGGAAACACCATATATTTT. It is translated as CASKEQGTGNTIYF.

This chain links TRBV10-3 with TRBJ1-2; D gene unclear. Trimming removed 8 bases at V and 6 bases at J, with 13 bases between. CDR1 and CDR2 from the germline V gene are ENHRY and SYGVKD. The CDR3 totals 12 residues. This chain's CDR3 is CAIGKTTHGYTF. DNA of the CDR3: TGTGCCATCGGCAAAACGACGCATGGCTACACCTTC.

The CDR3 nucleotides read TGTGCCAGCAGCGTAGCCCGCGAGGGTGGAGATGGACAGGTCTATGGCTACACCTTC. Translation gives CASSVAREGGDGQVYGYTF. The V gene is TRBV9, the J gene TRBJ1-2; 7 nucleotides agree with TRBD1. Per germline, CDR1 SGDLS and CDR2 YYNGEE. The ends lost 0 bases at V and 4 bases at J; junction bases unmatched: 18. The CDR3 length is 19 residues.

The rearrangement links TRBV5-5 to TRBJ1-3; possibly TRBD1 for D (5 bases). Trimming stripped 5 bases from V and 2 bases from J, with 14 bases between. CDR1 and CDR2 from the germline V gene are SGHKS and YYEKEE (reference sequence). This CDR3 has 15 amino acids. The CDR3 region is CASSLGQGAGNTIYF. CDR3 bases: TGTGCCAGCAGTCTGGGGCAAGGGGCTGGAAACACCATATATTTT.

This clone occurred a few times. The chain joins TRBV7-9 to TRBJ2-7, with D perhaps matching TRBD2 (6 bases). The V end was cut by 5 bases, the J end by 2 bases, with 13 bases between. Germline V gives CDR1 SEHNR, CDR2 FQNEAQ (reference sequence). The CDR3 length is 14 residues. CDR3 coding DNA: TGTGCCAGCAGCCTGGGACTTTCCGCCTACGAGCAGTACTTC. This translates into CASSLGLSAYEQYF.

J is TRBJ1-2 and V is TRBV28, with D possibly TRBD1 on 6 matching bases. The CDR3 contains 14 residues. Looked up from germline, CDR1 is MDHEN and CDR2 is SYDVKM. V was clipped by 2 bases and J by 5 bases, with 12 bases between them. The CDR3 loop reads CASSLAQGRYGYTF. The CDR3 coding sequence is TGTGCCAGCAGTTTAGCCCAGGGGAGGTATGGCTACACCTTC.

J is TRBJ2-7 and V is TRBV7-6, with 7 bases that match TRBD1. J was trimmed by 3 bases and V by 2 bases; bases with no gene match: 4. Per the germline V gene, CDR1 is SGHVS and CDR2 is FNYEAQ. There are 14 residues in the CDR3. The CDR3 nucleotides read TGTGCCAGCAGCTTACAGGGACAGAGCTACGAGCAGTACTTC. Its protein is CASSLQGQSYEQYF.

The chain combines TRBV5-1 with TRBJ1-2; D is undetermined. Trimming stripped 4 bases from V and 8 bases from J, with 9 bases between. Germline loops: CDR1 SGHRS, CDR2 YFSETQ. The CDR3 is 11 residues long. DNA for the CDR3: TGCGCCAGCAGCCTCAGAAAAGGCTACACCTTC. It is translated as CASSLRKGYTF.

The V gene is TRBV14, the J gene TRBJ2-6, with no clear D. Deletions cut 0 bases from V and 5 bases from J, with 5 bases between. The CDR3 has 14 amino acids. Germline assignment: CDR1 SGHDN and CDR2 FVKESK. This chain's CDR3 is CASSQDSWANVLTF. CDR3 nucleotides: TGTGCCAGCAGCCAAGATAGTTGGGCCAACGTCCTGACTTTC.